The clone carrying this T cell receptor beta chain has only one observation. What it binds is not known. This sample was taken from a study of cytomegalovirus exposure and HLA in healthy donors. Study-level results: Testing in vitro showed a few CMV-associated chains specific for CMV antigens. Later analysis placed DRB1 highest and HLA-C lowest in TCR association rates, which differed by HLA locus. High specificity and sensitivity for cytomegalovirus status were reported for the classifier. What was likely a sequencing artifact was a cluster of highly shared sequence variants.

Primers included in the PCR were 60 Vbeta and 13 Jbeta primers. Only in-frame clones appear in the TCRdb table, and some are missing; sequencing was by immunoSEQ multiplex PCR. The sample includes 100,000 or so clones, 78% seen only once; the top ten take around 5.1%. CDR3 size: 16 residues. The V gene's germline CDR1 is SGHRS and CDR2 YFSETQ. Trimming took off 0 bases at V and 9 bases at J, with 16 bases between the two ends. Input material: PBMCs. The sequence was collected from a male donor in good health and CMV-seronegative. The rearrangement joins TRBV5-1 to TRBJ1-6; possibly TRBD1 for D (5 bases). CDR3 bases: TGCGCCAGCAGCTTGGCCTGGGGCGAACTGAGTTCACCCCTCCACTTT. Its protein product is CASSLAWGELSSPLHF.